Listed below are T cell receptor beta chains from one sample, sequenced in a study of blood T cell repertoires in COVID-19. Using immunoSEQ multiplex PCR, the repertoire was profiled, and TCRdb retains in-frame clones only, with some absent. Of about 120,000 clones listed, about four fifths are singletons. The material sequenced was peripheral blood. These TCRs come from a human donor in a cohort sampled during active COVID-19. Both conserved end residues are part of each CDR3. The D gene is left open where the match is weak. A row's size may be missing; if present it is once, few, many or a size class.

CDR3nt	CDR3aa	d_gene	v_gene	j_gene	abundance
TGCGCCAGCAGCTTCCCGAATTCACCCCTCCACTTT	CASSFPNSPLHF	-	TRBV5-1	TRBJ1-6	-
TGCAGCGTTGATCGTTCGGGAACCCGGACAGGGGGTAGCGGGCGGGGGGATACGCAGTATTTT	CSVDRSGTRTGGSGRGDTQYF	TRBD1	TRBV29-1	TRBJ2-3	-
TGTGCCAGCAGGCAGGGGGCGGGGACCCAGTACTTC	CASRQGAGTQYF	TRBD1	TRBV12-3/TRBV12-4	TRBJ2-5	-
TGTGCCAGCAGTGAAAGTAAGGAGTTGTGGAATCAGCCCCAGCATTTT	CASSESKELWNQPQHF	-	TRBV6-1	TRBJ1-5	-
TGTGCCAGCAGTGAAGCGCCTACAGGGGGCTGGGCTTTCTTT	CASSEAPTGGWAFF	TRBD1	TRBV2	TRBJ1-1	-
TGCGCCAGCAGCCAAGACCGCCAGGGATACGAGCAGTACTTC	CASSQDRQGYEQYF	-	TRBV4-3	TRBJ2-7	-
TGCGCCAGCAGCCTTACAGGGCTTGAGCAGTTCTTC	CASSLTGLEQFF	-	TRBV5-1	TRBJ2-1	-
TGTGCCAGCAGTGAAGCCGGAGGCTTTTTAACTTACAATGAGCAGTTCTTC	CASSEAGGFLTYNEQFF	-	TRBV6-1	TRBJ2-1	-
TGTGCCAGCAGCTTAGGGGCAGGGGAGTTCTCCTACGAGCAGTACTTC	CASSLGAGEFSYEQYF	-	TRBV11-3	TRBJ2-7	-
TGTGCCAGCAGCTTAGTTCTCAGCACAGATACGCAGTATTTT	CASSLVLSTDTQYF	-	TRBV7-8	TRBJ2-3	-
TGCGCCAGCAGCCAAGGGGACGGGAGAGGGGACACTGAAGCTTTCTTT	CASSQGDGRGDTEAFF	-	TRBV4-1	TRBJ1-1	-
TGCGCCAGCAGCGTGGGACAGGGCACCGGGGAGCTGTTTTTT	CASSVGQGTGELFF	TRBD1	TRBV5-1	TRBJ2-2	once